This T cell receptor (beta chain) originates from a study of blood T cell repertoires in COVID-19 (dated by TCRdb to the early 2020s). Describing the broader study: Collaborator samples came from the United States, Italy and Spain and covered acute and convalescent phases of COVID-19. The prospective study material was composed of cDNA or gDNA derived from T cells, B-cell-depleted T cells, or PBMCs. Subjects who had been exposed to COVID-19, were actively infected with it, or had recovered from it provided the deeply sampled blood TCRbeta repertoires that made up the dataset. The repertoires were released in a freely available public database intended as a resource for research on the immune response to SARS-CoV-2. Samples were obtained from the ongoing ImmuneRACE study (first 160 participants) and from over a thousand subjects provided by 6 global collaborators. Nearly every sample came with metadata listing a de-identified subject ID, COVID-19 status, age in years and sex. Where available, HLA class I and class II types were obtained from metadata supplied by the sample provider rather than from assay-based typing. The investigation overall reported the following: The amount of clinical and demographic metadata varied by source and participant and was provided uncurated.

TCRbeta CDR3 regions were amplified from genomic DNA by means of the immunoSEQ Assay, a bias-controlled multiplex PCR. Turning to the authors' computational methods: Nucleated cell counts per sample were estimated from amplification of reference gene primers within the assay. To quantify the absolute abundance of each unique TCRbeta CDR3 rearrangement, sequence reads were collapsed and filtered. For each sample, productive Simpson clonality was calculated as the square root of Simpson's diversity index across productive rearrangements. The source is immuneACCESS, and TCRdb retained only in-frame sequences with V and J called. Part of the clones is not carried over; for the studies checked, unresolved V genes explain less than half of this, and the remainder is unexplained. Clone size and V and J calls were adopted from that table, with D and trimming inferred from the DNA. The sample yields over 250,000 clones; around 87% were counted once. The ten largest clones add up to approximately 2.3% of the sample.

Per the germline V gene (reference sequence), GTSNPN is the CDR1 and SVGIG is the CDR2. V and J are truncated by 1 base and 3 bases respectively, leaving an intervening sequence of 13 bases. The CDR3 spans 15 residues, from the cysteine through the phenylalanine. Only the CDR3 portion is preserved as DNA: 45 bases, with reading frame beginning at the first base. Of note for this clone: The antigen it binds to is not known. The input lacks base qualities; no much larger clone sits a single base away.

The collaborating institutions used their own protocols to collect whole blood in K2EDTA tubes. For TCRbeta analysis, collaborators shipped samples as frozen whole blood, isolated PBMCs, or DNA extracted from either of those sample types. Material: peripheral blood. The chain employs TRBV30 and TRBJ1-5, with the identity of the D gene unclear. This TCR was sampled from a woman aged 50 to 60 with acute or convalescent COVID-19. The CDR3 protein is CAWSADPGVNQPQHF. The nucleotide sequence is TGTGCCTGGAGTGCCGACCCGGGAGTCAATCAGCCCCAGCATTTT. Reference TRBV30 and TRBJ1-5 genes cover what lies past the CDR3, so the full variable domain is SQTIHQWPATLVQPVGSPLSLECTVEGTSNPNLYWYRQAAGRGLQLLFYSVGIGQISSEVPQNLSASRPQDRQFILSSKKLLLSDSGFYLCAWSADPGVNQPQHFGDGTRLSIL.